These T cell receptor beta chains were read from a single sample in a study of radiation and T cells in renal cell carcinoma. The method was immunoSEQ multiplex PCR; TCRdb's version includes in-frame clones alone and lacks a portion of them. The sample has roughly 150,000 clones; roughly 86% are singletons. Sequences were derived from blood, sampled from a patient whose treatment included radiotherapy and nephrectomy. Receptors originate from a woman in her 50s with renal cell carcinoma. Both conserved end residues are part of each CDR3. D genes are given only for firm matches. Not every row has a clone size; where given, it reads once, few, many or a size class.

>-|TRBJ1-5|TRBV4-2|-
CASSQGVGGDQPQHF
TGTGCCAGCAGCCAAGGGGTGGGGGGGGATCAGCCCCAGCATTTT
>TRBD2|TRBJ2-7|TRBV5-1|-
CASSGPSGVPYEQYF
TGCGCCAGCAGCGGCCCTAGCGGGGTACCCTACGAGCAGTACTTC
>-|TRBJ1-2|TRBV2|-
CASSSQVFASGYTF
TGTGCCAGCAGTTCACAGGTTTTCGCCTCTGGCTACACCTTC
>-|TRBJ2-2|TRBV15|-
CATSRDPADTGELFF
TGTGCCACCAGCAGAGATCCAGCAGACACCGGGGAGCTGTTTTTT
>TRBD1|TRBJ2-7|TRBV5-6|-
CASSSLLTDRGLAEQYF
TGTGCCAGCAGCTCCCTACTTACAGACAGGGGGCTCGCCGAGCAGTACTTC
>-|TRBJ1-5|TRBV6-1|-
CASTSSQFDQPQHF
TGTGCCAGCACGTCATCACAGTTCGATCAGCCCCAGCATTTT
>-|TRBJ1-1|TRBV18|-
CASSSTGNTEAFF
TGTGCCAGCTCATCGACAGGGAACACTGAAGCTTTCTTT
>TRBD1|TRBJ2-2|TRBV5-6|-
CASSLRDRYTGELFF
TGTGCCAGCAGCTTGAGGGACAGATACACCGGGGAGCTGTTTTTT
>TRBD1|TRBJ1-2|TRBV5-1|-
CASSLAGDSYGYTF
TGCGCCAGCAGCTTGGCGGGGGACAGCTATGGCTACACCTTC
>-|TRBJ1-2|TRBV6-1|-
CASITWAGEGYGYTF
TGTGCCAGCATTACTTGGGCAGGGGAGGGCTATGGCTACACCTTC
>TRBD2|TRBJ2-1|TRBV7-7|-
CASSPSSGGGEQFF
TGTGCTAGCAGCCCATCTAGCGGGGGAGGAGAGCAGTTCTTC
>TRBD2|TRBJ2-3|TRBV2|-
CASSEAPAGSTDTQYF
TGTGCCAGCAGTGAAGCCCCAGCGGGAAGCACAGATACGCAGTATTTT
>-|TRBJ1-1|TRBV5-5|-
CASSLEGILNTEAFF
TGTGCCAGCAGCTTGGAAGGCATCCTGAACACTGAAGCTTTCTTT
>TRBD2|TRBJ2-4|TRBV5-4|-
CASSRATAGDKNIQYF
TGTGCCAGCAGCAGGGCGACTGCGGGGGACAAAAACATTCAGTACTTC
>-|TRBJ1-2|TRBV5-4|-
CASRSPGGDGYTF
TGTGCCAGCAGGTCTCCCGGGGGCGATGGCTACACCTTC
>TRBD1|TRBJ2-5|TRBV5-1|once
CASSTGQGRETQYF
TGCGCCAGCAGCACCGGACAGGGACGGGAGACCCAGTACTTC
>TRBD2|TRBJ2-5|TRBV6-6|-
CASSWTSGGQETQYF
TGTGCCAGCAGTTGGACTAGCGGGGGTCAGGAGACCCAGTACTTC
>-|TRBJ2-5|TRBV2|-
CASSEARGWETQYF
TGTGCCAGCAGTGAAGCCAGGGGCTGGGAGACCCAGTACTTC
>-|TRBJ2-3|TRBV29-1|-
CSVDGRGSDTQYF
TGCAGCGTTGACGGTCGGGGGTCAGATACGCAGTATTTT
>-|TRBJ2-3|TRBV5-4|once
CASSVVGGAPVDTQYF
TGTGCCAGCAGCGTAGTAGGGGGGGCCCCCGTAGATACGCAGTATTTT
>TRBD2|TRBJ2-1|TRBV2|-
CATTSGGADEQFF
TGTGCCACAACTAGCGGGGGGGCCGATGAGCAGTTCTTC
>-|TRBJ2-7|TRBV18|-
CASSPGSGSHEQYF
TGTGCCAGCTCACCGGGGTCGGGCAGCCACGAGCAGTACTTC
>TRBD1|TRBJ2-2|TRBV6-5|-
CATALSGQGTGELFF
TGTGCCACCGCCCTTTCCGGACAGGGCACCGGGGAGCTGTTTTTT
>-|TRBJ1-6|TRBV9|-
CASSVEAGTSPLHF
TGTGCCAGCAGCGTAGAGGCAGGGACTTCACCCCTCCACTTT
>TRBD1|TRBJ1-1|TRBV19|-
CASSWEARGKNTEAFF
TGTGCCAGTAGTTGGGAGGCCAGGGGGAAGAACACTGAAGCTTTCTTT
>-|TRBJ1-1|TRBV6-1|few
CASSESFGQGRTEAFF
TGTGCCAGCAGTGAAAGTTTCGGGCAGGGAAGGACTGAAGCTTTCTTT
>-|TRBJ1-2|TRBV5-4|-
CASSLPAGGGYTF
TGTGCCAGCAGCTTGCCTGCGGGGGGCGGCTACACCTTC
>-|TRBJ1-1|TRBV7-9|-
CASSLSSGRGTEAFF
TGTGCCAGCAGCTTAAGTAGTGGCCGAGGGACTGAAGCTTTCTTT
>TRBD1|TRBJ1-4|TRBV7-9|-
CASSPRQGGNEKLFF
TGTGCCAGCAGCCCCCGACAGGGAGGGAATGAAAAACTGTTTTTT
>-|TRBJ2-5|TRBV7-2|-
CASSLAPGETQYF
TGTGCCAGCAGCTTAGCGCCGGGGGAGACCCAGTACTTC
>TRBD2|TRBJ2-3|TRBV29-1|once
CSVGSGGRTTDTQYF
TGCAGCGTTGGTAGCGGGGGTCGAACCACAGATACGCAGTATTTT
>-|TRBJ2-1|TRBV19|-
CASRGTYNEQFF
TGTGCCAGTAGAGGGACCTACAATGAGCAGTTCTTC
>-|TRBJ1-1|TRBV5-5|-
CASSSRGGANTEAFF
TGTGCCAGCAGCTCCCGGGGGGGAGCAAACACTGAAGCTTTCTTT
>-|TRBJ2-5|TRBV10-3|-
CAISEYEETQYF
TGTGCCATCAGTGAGTACGAAGAGACCCAGTACTTC
>TRBD2|TRBJ2-7|TRBV5-1|-
CASSPSGEPYEQYF
TGCGCCAGCAGCCCAAGCGGGGAACCCTACGAGCAGTACTTC